This T cell receptor (beta chain) was sequenced during a study of T cells in narcolepsy. Whole-study results and caveats: No autoreactive T cell clone sequences appeared in some memory CD4+ repertoires.

Remarks on this clone: Its antigen is undetermined.

The method was immunoSEQ multiplex PCR; TCRdb's version includes in-frame clones alone and lacks a portion of them. The sample has 25,000 to 35,000 clones, roughly four fifths seen once. The CDR3 consists of 16 residues. Germline-derived CDR1 and CDR2 are LGHNA and YNFKEQ. Between the trimmed V and J ends, which lost 0 bases and 8 bases, there was a span of 14 bases. The source of this sequence is a human donor with narcolepsy. The sequencing sample was made of CD45RA- memory CD4+ T cells from PBMCs. The chain employs TRBV4-2 and TRBJ1-6; no reliable D call. The CDR3 sequence: CASSQDTSLRDSPLHF. DNA of the CDR3: TGTGCCAGCAGCCAAGATACCTCTTTGAGGGATTCACCCCTCCACTTT.